Presented here are 9 T cell receptor beta chains from one specimen sequenced in a study of shared clonotypes between healthy human individuals (dated by TCRdb to the early 2020s). Libraries were built with the immunoSEQ multiplex PCR assay. TCRdb re-hosts the immuneACCESS table, in-frame sequences only. Its copies lack some clones; in the studies checked, an unresolved V gene accounts for under half of them, and the cause for the rest is not known. This sample comprises 2 million to 2.5 million clones, roughly 93% of them detected only once. Together, the top ten hold 0.36% of the sample. The sample was naive CD4+ T cells from PBMCs. The cell subset or site label, as the study defines it: CD45RA+ positively selected. The receptors were gathered from a man younger than 35 in good health. Some clones in this sample may be carry-over from other donors' samples.

The gene calls are TRBV6-5 and TRBJ2-3, with 7 nucleotides matching TRBD1. V lost 2 bases, J lost 4 bases, and 3 bases stayed unmatched. The CDR3 has 14 residues. Germline assignment: CDR1 MNHEY and CDR2 SVGAGI. The CDR3 coding sequence is TGTGCCAGCAGTTACAACAGGGGTCCAGATACGCAGTATTTT. Encoded protein: CASSYNRGPDTQYF.

V usage is TRBV5-1 and J usage is TRBJ1-5, with no clear D. The CDR3 is 13 amino acids. Germline CDR1 is SGHRS and CDR2 is YFSETQ. V lost 3 bases to trimming and J lost 5 bases, with 9 bases between them. CDR3 loop: CASSWAEDQPQHF. DNA for the CDR3: TGCGCCAGCAGCTGGGCGGAGGATCAGCCCCAGCATTTT. The variable domain in full, completed from reference TRBV5-1 and TRBJ1-5, reads KAGVTQTPRYLIKTRGQQVTLSCSPISGHRSVSWYQQTPGQGLQFLFEYFSETQRNKGNFPGRFSGRQFSNSRSEMNVSTLELGDSALYLCASSWAEDQPQHFGDGTRLSIL.

The chain joins TRBV5-4 to TRBJ2-1, with 8 bases matching TRBD1. With 4 bases clipped from V and 4 bases from J, the junction kept 7 bases outside the gene matches. Germline loops: CDR1 SGHNT, CDR2 YYREEE (reference sequence). CDR3 length: 15 amino acids. The CDR3: CASSIDGTGYNEQFF. In DNA, the CDR3 is TGTGCCAGCAGCATTGACGGGACAGGTTACAATGAGCAGTTCTTC.

This rearrangement joins TRBV5-4 to TRBJ1-4, with D unresolved. The CDR3 extends over 15 amino acids. The V gene lost 0 bases and the J gene lost 8 bases, with 14 bases spanning the gap. Germline lookup yields CDR1 SGHNT and CDR2 YYREEE (reference sequence). The CDR3 loop is CASSLAGDEGEKLFF. CDR3 coding DNA: TGTGCCAGCAGCTTGGCCGGCGACGAAGGGGAAAAACTGTTTTTT.

The chain recombines TRBV2 with TRBJ1-5; D is unresolved. Germline loops: CDR1 SNHLY, CDR2 FYNNEI. CDR3 size: 14 residues. The ends were cut back, 1 base at V and 0 bases at J, with 4 bases in the middle. CDR3 sequence: CASSEGGSNQPQHF. In DNA, the CDR3 is TGTGCCAGCAGTGAAGGGGGTAGCAATCAGCCCCAGCATTTT.

The gene calls are TRBV2 and TRBJ2-3, with 7 bases aligning to TRBD1. Germline-derived CDR1 and CDR2 are SNHLY and FYNNEI. The CDR3 covers 16 residues. With V trimmed by 6 bases and J by 1 base, 10 bases remained unmatched. The CDR3 DNA reads TGTGCCAGCAGAGAGGGGGCAACGACGGGCACAGATACGCAGTATTTT. Translating it yields CASREGATTGTDTQYF.

CDR3 protein: CASSLEAGGYGYTF. CDR3 in DNA: TGTGCCAGCAGTTTAGAGGCGGGAGGCTATGGCTACACCTTC. The V call is TRBV28, the J call TRBJ1-2; D is unresolved. Germline V gives CDR1 MDHEN, CDR2 SYDVKM. This CDR3 region has 14 residues. V lost 2 bases to trimming and J lost 4 bases, with 11 bases between them.

With respect to this clone: Other DNA sequences in this specimen translate into the identical CDR3. V usage is TRBV28 and J usage is TRBJ2-7, with D perhaps assigned TRBD1 or TRBD2 (7 bases each). The length of the CDR3 is 15 residues. The germline gives CDR1 MDHEN, CDR2 SYDVKM. The V end was cut by 6 bases, the J end by 1 base, with 16 bases between. CDR3 residues: CASSPGGGRSYEQYF. The CDR3 DNA sequence: TGTGCCAGCAGCCCAGGGGGGGGCAGGTCCTACGAGCAGTACTTC.

The table lists this clone with a count of one. V usage is TRBV11-3 and J usage is TRBJ2-7; no clear D. The germline V and J ends were trimmed by 3 bases and 4 bases, with 10 bases remaining between them. Germline V gives CDR1 SGHNT, CDR2 YENEEA. This CDR3 region has 13 residues. CDR3 DNA sequence: TGTGCCAGCAGCTTCCTACTGGGGTACGAGCAGTACTTC. Translation gives CASSFLLGYEQYF.